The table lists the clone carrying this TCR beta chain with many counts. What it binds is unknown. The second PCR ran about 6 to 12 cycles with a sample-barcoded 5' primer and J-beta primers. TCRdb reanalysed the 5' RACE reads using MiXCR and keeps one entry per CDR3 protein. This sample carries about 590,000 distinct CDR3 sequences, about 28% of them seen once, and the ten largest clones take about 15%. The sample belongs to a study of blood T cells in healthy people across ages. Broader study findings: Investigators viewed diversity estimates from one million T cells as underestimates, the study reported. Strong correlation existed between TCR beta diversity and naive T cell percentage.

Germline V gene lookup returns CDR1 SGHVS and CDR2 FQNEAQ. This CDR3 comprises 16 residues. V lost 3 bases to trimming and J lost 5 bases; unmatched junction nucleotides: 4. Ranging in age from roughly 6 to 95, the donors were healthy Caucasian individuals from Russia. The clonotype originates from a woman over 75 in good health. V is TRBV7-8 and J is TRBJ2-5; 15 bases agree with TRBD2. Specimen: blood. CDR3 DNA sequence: TGTGCCAGCAGCTTCGGACTAGCGGGGGGGCTGGAGACCCAGTACTTC. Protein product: CASSFGLAGGLETQYF.